These 20 T cell receptor beta chains share one sample of origin, sequenced in a study of T-cell reconstitution after alpha-beta-depleted transplantation in children. Construction of the TCRbeta library involved unique molecular identifiers. TCRdb passed the PCR reads through MiXCR, listing each CDR3 protein once. Counted here are just under 250,000 distinct CDR3 sequences, about 25% occurring once; the ten biggest clones make up over 2.5%. The material was PBMCs, obtained before TCRalphabeta/CD19-depleted stem cell transplant. These receptors were collected from a girl aged 2 to 10 with Fanconi anemia, due to receive a stem cell transplant.

The chain combines TRBV20-1 with TRBJ1-1; 10 nucleotides align to TRBD1. Germline V gives CDR1 DFQATT, CDR2 SNEGSKA (reference sequence). This CDR3 has 16 residues. V shed 3 bases, J shed 0 bases, and the junction held 7 bases outside the gene matches. The CDR3 sequence: CSASDPGQGLNTEAFF. The CDR3 nucleotides are TGCAGTGCTAGTGACCCGGGACAGGGGTTGAACACTGAAGCTTTCTTT.

This clonotype appeared a few times. The chain couples TRBV29-1 to TRBJ2-5; unclear D gene. Trimming removed 3 bases at V and 1 base at J, with 3 bases between. The germline gives CDR1 SQVTM, CDR2 ANQGSEA. The CDR3 is 11 amino acids. The CDR3 reads CSVDSQETQYF. In nucleotides, the CDR3 is TGCAGCGTTGACAGCCAAGAGACCCAGTACTTC.

The V gene is TRBV7-9, the J gene TRBJ2-7; 9 positions agree with TRBD1. Germline V CDR1 and CDR2: SEHNR, FQNEAQ (reference sequence). This CDR3 region has 14 residues. V dropped 4 bases and J dropped 1; count of bases not matched to a gene: 2. Here the CDR3 reads CASSWTGESYEQYF. Here the CDR3 DNA reads TGTGCCAGCAGCTGGACAGGGGAGTCCTACGAGCAGTACTTC.

This clonotype appeared many times. This chain links TRBV20-1 with TRBJ1-6; D is undetermined. The CDR3 has 13 residues. Germline-derived CDR1 and CDR2 are DFQATT and SNEGSKA (reference sequence). Deletions cut 4 bases from V and 0 bases from J, with 4 bases between. The CDR3 loop reads CSAIGSYNSPLHF. For the CDR3, the DNA is TGCAGTGCTATCGGCTCCTATAATTCACCCCTCCACTTT.

This clonotype showed up many times. V gene TRBV29-1 combines with J gene TRBJ2-7; D remains ambiguous. This CDR3 is built from 10 residues. Germline values: CDR1 SQVTM, CDR2 ANQGSEA. Between the trimmed V and J ends, which lost 5 bases and 4 bases, there was a span of 6 bases. The CDR3 DNA is TGCAGCGTTCTGGGGTACGAGCAGTACTTC. Protein product: CSVLGYEQYF.

This clonotype was seen repeatedly, ten times or more. The chain uses TRBV4-2 and TRBJ2-7, with D hard to call. The CDR3 spans 11 residues. Deletions cut 0 bases from V and 7 bases from J, with 4 bases between. Germline V gene data show CDR1 as LGHNA and CDR2 as YNFKEQ. The CDR3 loop is CASSQEGEQYF. The CDR3 coding sequence is TGTGCCAGCAGCCAAGAGGGTGAGCAGTACTTC.

This clonotype was recorded many times. This chain connects TRBV7-6 to TRBJ2-2; TRBD1 matches 7 bases. The CDR3 contains 15 residues. Germline values: CDR1 SGHVS, CDR2 FNYEAQ. Trimming removed 4 bases from V and 5 bases from J; junction bases left unmatched: 7. Written as DNA, the CDR3 is TGTGCCAGCAGCTACGTACGACAGGGAACCGGGGAGCTGTTTTTT. This encodes CASSYVRQGTGELFF.

This clonotype was recorded a few times. V usage is TRBV5-1 and J usage is TRBJ2-7; 7 bases agree with TRBD1. The CDR3 runs to 14 residues. V lost 2 bases and J lost 2; bases outside the gene matches: 4. The V gene's germline CDR1 is SGHRS and CDR2 YFSETQ. The CDR3 loop is CASSLGQAAYEQYF. CDR3 coding DNA: TGCGCCAGCAGCTTAGGACAGGCCGCCTACGAGCAGTACTTC.

The chain carries TRBV20-1 and TRBJ2-5, with D perhaps TRBD2 (5 bases). V dropped 1 base and J dropped 4 bases, with 10 bases sitting between them. Germline V lookup: CDR1 DFQATT, CDR2 SNEGSKA (reference sequence). This CDR3 comprises 13 residues. CDR3 amino acids: CSARVTSGETQYF. The CDR3 DNA is TGCAGTGCTAGAGTAACTAGTGGAGAGACCCAGTACTTC.

The chain joins TRBV29-1 to TRBJ1-2; D unclear. This CDR3 comprises 12 residues. V lost 6 bases and J lost 4, with 12 bases in between. Per the germline V gene, CDR1 is SQVTM and CDR2 is ANQGSEA. The chain's CDR3 is CSVSTNFYGYTF. CDR3 DNA: TGCAGCGTATCCACGAACTTCTATGGCTACACCTTC.

This clonotype was observed a handful of times. The V and J genes are TRBV4-2 and TRBJ2-5; D ambiguous. The CDR3 contains 14 residues. The V gene's germline CDR1 is LGHNA and CDR2 YNFKEQ. Trimming pared 2 bases from V and 0 bases from J, leaving 7 bases between. As DNA, the CDR3 is TGTGCCAGCAGCCAACAAGGAAACCAAGAGACCCAGTACTTC. This sequence encodes CASSQQGNQETQYF.

This clonotype was observed many times. V and J are TRBV29-1 and TRBJ2-5; the match to TRBD1 covers 8 bases. The CDR3 totals 13 residues. With 7 bases clipped from V and 5 bases from J, the junction kept 9 bases outside the gene matches. Germline values: CDR1 SQVTM, CDR2 ANQGSEA. The CDR3: CSADRAPGETQYF. The DNA of the CDR3 is TGCAGCGCGGACAGGGCCCCGGGGGAGACCCAGTACTTC.

In its sample, this clonotype was seen many times. The CDR3 DNA reads as TGCAGCGTTGAAGATGCGGGAGGGACCACCTACGAGCAGTACTTC. Protein sequence: CSVEDAGGTTYEQYF. The genes are TRBV29-1 and TRBJ2-7; 9 positions agree with TRBD2. The CDR3 consists of 15 residues. J lost 2 bases, V lost 0 bases, and 5 bases had no gene match. Germline lookup yields CDR1 SQVTM and CDR2 ANQGSEA.

This clonotype has more than one count but fewer than ten. The J gene is TRBJ2-1, the V gene TRBV20-1, with D possibly TRBD2 on 6 matching bases. CDR1 is DFQATT, CDR2 SNEGSKA, per germline (reference sequence). V gave up 3 bases and J gave up 0 bases, with 15 bases separating them. The CDR3 covers 16 residues. CDR3 protein: CSASSFAGSSYNEQFF. In nucleotides, the CDR3 is TGCAGTGCTAGTTCCTTTGCGGGGAGCTCCTACAATGAGCAGTTCTTC.

This clonotype was seen many times. The J gene is TRBJ2-5, the V gene TRBV4-2, with D unclear. The germline V gene has CDR1 LGHNA and CDR2 YNFKEQ. This CDR3 comprises 14 residues. V lost 1 base to trimming and J lost 5 bases, with 11 bases between them. CDR3 sequence reads: CASSQVIGWETQYF. The DNA of the CDR3 is TGTGCCAGCAGCCAAGTTATTGGTTGGGAGACCCAGTACTTC.

The rearrangement links TRBV29-1 to TRBJ1-4; no reliable D call. CDR3 length: 11 residues. Germline V gene data show CDR1 as SQVTM and CDR2 as ANQGSEA. V was clipped by 4 bases and J by 7 bases, with 7 bases between them. As DNA, the CDR3 is TGCAGCGTTGGAAAGGGTGAAAAACTGTTTTTT. As protein: CSVGKGEKLFF.

This clonotype was picked up one time. The rearrangement uses TRBV20-1 and TRBJ2-1; 14 bases agree with TRBD2. Germline CDR1 reads DFQATT; CDR2 reads SNEGSKA (reference sequence). With V trimmed by 1 base and J by 10 bases, 6 bases remained unmatched. This CDR3 has 15 residues. CDR3 sequence: CSARGTSGRPWEQFF. The CDR3 region has the DNA TGCAGTGCTAGAGGGACTAGCGGGAGGCCCTGGGAGCAGTTCTTC.

The sample holds a few counts of this clonotype. CDR3 protein: CSASFLAEETQYF. CDR3 nucleotides: TGCAGTGCTAGTTTCCTAGCCGAAGAGACCCAGTACTTC. This sequence joins TRBV20-1 and TRBJ2-5; tentative D call: TRBD2 (5 bases). Trimming left V 3 bases short and J 3 bases short, with 11 bases between. Germline values: CDR1 DFQATT, CDR2 SNEGSKA (reference sequence). This CDR3 has 13 amino acids.

The V call is TRBV7-6, the J call TRBJ2-3; 7 positions agree with TRBD1. V shed 6 bases, J shed 6 bases, and the junction held 9 bases outside the gene matches. The CDR3 sequence is 14 residues long. CDR1 and CDR2 from the germline V gene are SGHVS and FNYEAQ. CDR3 in DNA: TGTGCCAGCAGTAGGCTAGAGGGGGCCGATACGCAGTATTTT. This sequence encodes CASSRLEGADTQYF.

CDR3 region: CSARRSGGLRLNEQFF. CDR3 in DNA: TGCAGTGCTAGACGGAGCGGGGGGTTGAGACTCAATGAGCAGTTCTTC. The rearrangement links TRBV20-1 to TRBJ2-1; 9 nucleotides agree with TRBD2. This CDR3 spans 16 amino acids. V lost 2 bases and J lost 6; bases outside the gene matches: 11. Germline V gene lookup returns CDR1 DFQATT and CDR2 SNEGSKA (reference sequence).